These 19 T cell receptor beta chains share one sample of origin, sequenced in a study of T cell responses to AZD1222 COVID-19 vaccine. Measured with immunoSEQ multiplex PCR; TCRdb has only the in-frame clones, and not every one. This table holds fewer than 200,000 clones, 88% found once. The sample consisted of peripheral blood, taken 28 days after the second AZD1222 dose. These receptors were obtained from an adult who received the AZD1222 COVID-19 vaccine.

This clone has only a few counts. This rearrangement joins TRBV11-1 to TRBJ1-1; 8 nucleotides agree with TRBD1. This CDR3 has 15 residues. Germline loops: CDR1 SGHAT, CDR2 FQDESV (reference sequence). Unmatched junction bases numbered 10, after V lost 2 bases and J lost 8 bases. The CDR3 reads CASSLTRTGIYEAFF. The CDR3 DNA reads TGTGCCAGCAGCTTAACGAGGACAGGGATTTACGAAGCTTTCTTT. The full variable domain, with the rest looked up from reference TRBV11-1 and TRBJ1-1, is EAEVAQSPRYKITEKSQAVAFWCDPISGHATLYWYRQILGQGPELLVQFQDESVVDDSQLPKDRFSAERLKGVDSTLKIQPAELGDSAMYLCASSLTRTGIYEAFFGQGTRLTVV.

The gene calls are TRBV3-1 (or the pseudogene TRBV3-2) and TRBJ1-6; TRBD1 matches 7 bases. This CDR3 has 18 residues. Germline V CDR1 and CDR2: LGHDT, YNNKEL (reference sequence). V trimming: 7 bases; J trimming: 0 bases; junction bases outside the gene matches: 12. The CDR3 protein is CASTQDAGGSSYNSPLHF. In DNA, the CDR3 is TGTGCCAGCACCCAGGACGCAGGGGGGAGCTCCTATAATTCACCCCTCCACTTT.

CDR3 in DNA: TGTGCCAGCAGTGAAGAGGGGACCCAGTCAAATGGCTACACCTTC. This translates into CASSEEGTQSNGYTF. The chain combines TRBV6-1 with TRBJ1-2, with a possible D match to TRBD1 (5 bases). This CDR3 has 15 residues. Germline CDR1 is MNHNS and CDR2 is SASEGT. Between the trimmed V and J ends, which lost 1 base and 6 bases, there was a span of 15 bases.

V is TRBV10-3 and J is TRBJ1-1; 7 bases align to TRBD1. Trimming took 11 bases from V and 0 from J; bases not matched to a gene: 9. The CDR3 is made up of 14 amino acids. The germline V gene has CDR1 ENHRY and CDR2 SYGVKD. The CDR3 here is CAAGTEIMNTEAFF. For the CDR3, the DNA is TGTGCCGCCGGGACAGAGATAATGAACACTGAAGCTTTCTTT.

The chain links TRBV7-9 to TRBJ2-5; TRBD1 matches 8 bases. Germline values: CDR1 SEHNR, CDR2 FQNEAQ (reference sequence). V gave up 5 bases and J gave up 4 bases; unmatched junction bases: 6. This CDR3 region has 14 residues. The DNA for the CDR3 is TGTGCCAGCAGCCCCCGAGGGACAGGAGAGACCCAGTACTTC. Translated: CASSPRGTGETQYF.

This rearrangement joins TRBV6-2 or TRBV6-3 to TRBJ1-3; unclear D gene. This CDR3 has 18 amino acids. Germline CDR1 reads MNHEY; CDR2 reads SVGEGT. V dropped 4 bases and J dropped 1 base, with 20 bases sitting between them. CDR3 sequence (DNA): TGTGCCAGCAGTTCCCCCGGCTCAACTGACTGGTCTGGAAACACCATATATTTT. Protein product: CASSSPGSTDWSGNTIYF.

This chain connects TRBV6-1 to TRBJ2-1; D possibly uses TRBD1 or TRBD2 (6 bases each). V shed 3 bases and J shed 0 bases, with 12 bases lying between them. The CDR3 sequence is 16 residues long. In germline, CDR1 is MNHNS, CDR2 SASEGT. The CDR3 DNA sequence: TGTGCCAGCAGTGATCGGGGGCAAATCTCCTACAATGAGCAGTTCTTC. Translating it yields CASSDRGQISYNEQFF.

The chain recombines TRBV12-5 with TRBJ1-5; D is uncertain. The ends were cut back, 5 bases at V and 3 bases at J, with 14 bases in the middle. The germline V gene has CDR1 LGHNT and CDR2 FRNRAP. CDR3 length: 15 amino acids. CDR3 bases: TGTGCTAGTGGTGCCCAGGACGGAACCAATCAGCCCCAGCATTTT. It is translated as CASGAQDGTNQPQHF.

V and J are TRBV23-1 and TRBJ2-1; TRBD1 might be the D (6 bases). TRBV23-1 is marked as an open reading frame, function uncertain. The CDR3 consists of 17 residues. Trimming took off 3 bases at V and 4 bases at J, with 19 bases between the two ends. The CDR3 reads CASSHGQGLNPYNEQFF. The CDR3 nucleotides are TGCGCCAGCAGTCACGGCCAGGGGCTCAATCCTTACAATGAGCAGTTCTTC.

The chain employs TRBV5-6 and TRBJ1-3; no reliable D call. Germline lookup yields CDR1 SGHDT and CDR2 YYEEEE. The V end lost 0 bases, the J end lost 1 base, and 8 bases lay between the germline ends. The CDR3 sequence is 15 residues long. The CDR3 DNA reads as TGTGCCAGCAGCTTGGCAGATTATTCTGGAAACACCATATATTTT. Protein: CASSLADYSGNTIYF.

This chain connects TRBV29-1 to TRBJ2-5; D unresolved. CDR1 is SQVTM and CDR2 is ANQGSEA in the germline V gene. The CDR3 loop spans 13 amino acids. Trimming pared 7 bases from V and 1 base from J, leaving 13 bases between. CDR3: CSACFTVQETQYF. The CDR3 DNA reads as TGCAGCGCTTGCTTTACAGTCCAAGAGACCCAGTACTTC.

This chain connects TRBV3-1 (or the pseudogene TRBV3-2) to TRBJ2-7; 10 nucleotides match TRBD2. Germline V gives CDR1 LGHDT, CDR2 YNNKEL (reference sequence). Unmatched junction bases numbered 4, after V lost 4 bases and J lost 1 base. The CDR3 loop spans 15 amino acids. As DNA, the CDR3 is TGTGCCAGCAGCCGCTCACTAGCGGGGTCCTACGAGCAGTACTTC. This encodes CASSRSLAGSYEQYF.

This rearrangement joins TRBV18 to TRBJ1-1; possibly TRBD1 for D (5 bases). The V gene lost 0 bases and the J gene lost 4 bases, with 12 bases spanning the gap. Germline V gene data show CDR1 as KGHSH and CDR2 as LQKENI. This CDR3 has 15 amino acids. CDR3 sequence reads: CASSPPLAGTTEAFF. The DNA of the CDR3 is TGTGCCAGCTCACCACCCCTCGCGGGGACCACTGAAGCTTTCTTT.

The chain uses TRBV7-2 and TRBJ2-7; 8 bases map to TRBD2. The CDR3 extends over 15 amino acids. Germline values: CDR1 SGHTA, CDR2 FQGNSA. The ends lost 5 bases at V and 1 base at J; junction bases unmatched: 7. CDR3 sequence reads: CASSRGGATSYEQYF. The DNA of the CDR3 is TGTGCCAGCAGCCGGGGGGGGGCCACTTCCTACGAGCAGTACTTC.

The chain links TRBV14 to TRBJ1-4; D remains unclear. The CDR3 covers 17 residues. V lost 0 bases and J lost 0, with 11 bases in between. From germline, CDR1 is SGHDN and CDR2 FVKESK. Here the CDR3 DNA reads TGTGCCAGCAGCCAAGACTGGGGTCCGGCAACTAATGAAAAACTGTTTTTT. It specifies CASSQDWGPATNEKLFF.

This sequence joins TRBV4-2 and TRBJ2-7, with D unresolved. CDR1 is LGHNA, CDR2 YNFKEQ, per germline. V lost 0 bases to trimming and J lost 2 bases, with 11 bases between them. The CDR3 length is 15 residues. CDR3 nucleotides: TGTGCCAGCAGCCAAGATCCCAGCAACACCTACGAGCAGTACTTC. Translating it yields CASSQDPSNTYEQYF.

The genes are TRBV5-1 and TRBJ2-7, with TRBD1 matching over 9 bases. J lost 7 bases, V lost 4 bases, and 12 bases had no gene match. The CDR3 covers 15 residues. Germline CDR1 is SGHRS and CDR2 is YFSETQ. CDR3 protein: CASSTRQGGLGEQYF. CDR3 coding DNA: TGCGCCAGCAGCACCCGACAGGGGGGGCTTGGGGAGCAGTACTTC.

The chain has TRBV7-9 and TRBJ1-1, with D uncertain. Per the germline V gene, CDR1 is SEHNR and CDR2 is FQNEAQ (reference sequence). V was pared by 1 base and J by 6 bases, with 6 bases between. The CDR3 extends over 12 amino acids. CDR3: CASSLGRAEAFF. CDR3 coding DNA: TGTGCCAGCAGCTTAGGAAGGGCTGAAGCTTTCTTT.

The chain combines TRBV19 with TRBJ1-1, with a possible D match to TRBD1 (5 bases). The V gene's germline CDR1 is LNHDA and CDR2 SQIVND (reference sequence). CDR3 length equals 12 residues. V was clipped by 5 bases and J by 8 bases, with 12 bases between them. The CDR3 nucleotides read TGTGCCAGTAGTTTCCGGGGACGGGAAGCTTTCTTT. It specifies CASSFRGREAFF.